These 16 T cell receptor beta chains came from one sample sequenced in a study of T-cell reconstitution after alpha-beta-depleted transplantation in children. Unique molecular identifiers were built into the TCRbeta library. TCRdb reanalysed the PCR reads using MiXCR and keeps one entry per CDR3 protein. The sample yields approximately 300,000 distinct CDR3 sequences, about a tenth seen once. The source material was PBMCs, sampled before TCRalphabeta/CD19-depleted stem cell transplant. The receptors here all came from a boy in the first two years of life with acute myeloid leukemia, due to receive a stem cell transplant.

Ten or more counts support this clonotype. The J gene is TRBJ2-1, the V gene TRBV29-1; tentatively, D is TRBD2 (7 bases). Germline CDR1 and CDR2: SQVTM and ANQGSEA. The CDR3 sequence is 12 residues long. Trimming pared 3 bases from V and 13 bases from J, leaving 16 bases between. The CDR3 DNA reads TGCAGCGTTGAGGGGGGGGGCCTCAGTCAGTTCTTC. Translated: CSVEGGGLSQFF.

This clonotype was seen a handful of times. The chain joins TRBV12-3 or TRBV12-4 to TRBJ2-5; the D is unclear. Trimming took off 5 bases at V and 5 bases at J, with 9 bases between the two ends. This CDR3 spans 12 amino acids. The CDR3 spells CASSALRETQYF. CDR3 nucleotide sequence: TGTGCCAGCAGTGCCCTCAGGGAGACCCAGTACTTC.

This clonotype was seen at least ten times. The chain couples TRBV20-1 to TRBJ2-4, with TRBD2 matching over 7 bases. CDR3 length: 14 amino acids. Germline trimming cut 4 bases from V and 3 bases from J; bases unmatched to any gene: 6. Germline V gene sequence: CDR1 DFQATT, CDR2 SNEGSKA (reference sequence). The CDR3 here is CSANSGGGKNIQYF. The CDR3 nucleotides are TGCAGTGCTAATTCGGGGGGAGGCAAAAACATTCAGTACTTC.

The V gene is TRBV20-1, the J gene TRBJ2-7; 8 bases align to TRBD2. The CDR3 contains 14 residues. The germline V gene encodes CDR1 DFQATT and CDR2 SNEGSKA (reference sequence). Germline trimming cut 4 bases from V and 5 bases from J; bases unmatched to any gene: 10. CDR3 region: CSATSGSLLNEQYF. CDR3 bases: TGCAGTGCTACGAGCGGGAGTCTCCTCAACGAGCAGTACTTC.

The rearrangement joins TRBV12-3 or TRBV12-4 to TRBJ2-7; D may be TRBD1 or TRBD2 (5 bases each). Trimming took 5 bases from V and 3 from J, leaving 14 bases between them. The CDR3 is 14 residues long. This CDR3 is CASSDRDGGYEQYF. In DNA, the CDR3 is TGTGCCAGCAGTGACCGGGACGGAGGCTACGAGCAGTACTTC.

The J gene is TRBJ2-1, the V gene TRBV4-3, with 7 positions matching TRBD2. The ends lost 3 bases at V and 3 bases at J; junction bases unmatched: 14. Germline V gene sequence: CDR1 LGHNA, CDR2 YSLEER. The CDR3 extends over 18 amino acids. The CDR3 region has the DNA TGCGCCAGCAGCCAGACGAGGGTTTTGGGGGGGAGCTACAATGAGCAGTTCTTC. Its protein is CASSQTRVLGGSYNEQFF.

This clonotype occurred many times. The chain combines TRBV7-2 with TRBJ2-7; 9 bases line up with TRBD2. The junction had 5 bases not matched to a gene; V was cut back by 2 bases and J by 6 bases. This CDR3 is built from 14 residues. CDR1 SGHTA and CDR2 FQGNSA come from the germline V gene. In DNA form, the CDR3 reads TGTGCCAGCAGCTTACGCGGGAGGGAAGGCGAGCAGTACTTC. Translating gives CASSLRGREGEQYF.

Many counts were recorded for this clonotype. The chain is built from TRBV7-8 and TRBJ1-5; D remains ambiguous. From germline, CDR1 is SGHVS and CDR2 FQNEAQ. V was trimmed by 4 bases and J by 1 base, leaving 8 bases between them. The CDR3 runs to 14 residues. The CDR3 loop reads CASSSVFSNQPQHF. Here the CDR3 DNA reads TGTGCCAGCAGCTCCGTTTTCAGCAATCAGCCCCAGCATTTT.

The CDR3 loop is CASSHPPGLQETQFF. CDR3 DNA sequence: TGTGCCAGCAGCCACCCCCCAGGGCTACAAGAGACCCAGTTCTTC. The V and J genes are TRBV3-1 and TRBJ2-5, with D maybe TRBD1 (5 bases). TRBJ2-1 explains the end of the DNA better; the J call may be wrong. Germline V gene sequence: CDR1 LGHDT, CDR2 YNNKEL (reference sequence). The CDR3 consists of 15 residues.

This sequence joins TRBV29-1 and TRBJ1-1; a possible D gene is TRBD1 (5 bases). V was pared by 4 bases and J by 0 bases, with 9 bases between. The CDR3 contains 13 residues. Germline lookup yields CDR1 SQVTM and CDR2 ANQGSEA. CDR3 region: CSVARQMNTEAFF. DNA for the CDR3: TGCAGCGTTGCCCGACAGATGAACACTGAAGCTTTCTTT.

The J gene is TRBJ2-5, the V gene TRBV4-2; 8 nucleotides align to TRBD2. The J segment lost 2 bases and the V segment lost 1 base, leaving 3 bases of the junction unmatched. Looked up from germline, CDR1 is LGHNA and CDR2 is YNFKEQ. The CDR3 runs to 15 residues. The chain's CDR3 is CASSQVRGGQETQYF. DNA of the CDR3: TGTGCCAGCAGCCAAGTCCGCGGGGGGCAAGAGACCCAGTACTTC.

This clonotype was seen only a few times. The chain uses TRBV2 and TRBJ2-3; D is uncertain. With 2 bases removed from V and 1 base from J, the gap between germline ends came to 10 bases. The CDR3 has 15 residues. From germline, CDR1 is SNHLY and CDR2 FYNNEI. The CDR3 sequence: CASSETKDGTDTQYF. The CDR3 DNA sequence: TGTGCCAGCAGTGAAACCAAGGACGGCACAGATACGCAGTATTTT.

Only a few counts were recorded for this clonotype. This chain connects TRBV7-2 to TRBJ2-3; TRBD2 aligns across 8 bases. From germline, CDR1 is SGHTA and CDR2 FQGNSA. Unmatched junction bases numbered 9, after V lost 4 bases and J lost 0 bases. There are 17 residues in the CDR3. In nucleotides, the CDR3 is TGTGCCAGCAGCTGGAGCGGGAGCCCCCTTAGCACAGATACGCAGTATTTT. This sequence encodes CASSWSGSPLSTDTQYF.

This clonotype appeared many times. The chain joins TRBV5-1 to TRBJ2-7, with D perhaps matching TRBD2 (6 bases). The CDR3 loop spans 12 amino acids. The V gene lost 3 bases and the J gene lost 5 bases, with 9 bases spanning the gap. Germline loops: CDR1 SGHRS, CDR2 YFSETQ. The DNA for the CDR3 is TGCGCCAGCAGCTGGGGAGGCCACGAGCAGTACTTC. It is translated as CASSWGGHEQYF.

This clonotype appeared many times. The chain uses TRBV7-8 and TRBJ2-7; 7 nucleotides agree with TRBD2. Germline lookup yields CDR1 SGHVS and CDR2 FQNEAQ. The CDR3 has 14 amino acids. Trimming took 7 bases from V and 5 from J; bases not matched to a gene: 11. The CDR3 region has the DNA TGTGCCAGCACCTACGAGGGGAGGGGTAACGAGCAGTACTTC. It encodes CASTYEGRGNEQYF.

This clonotype was counted many times. The chain couples TRBV21-1 to TRBJ2-4. TRBV21-1 counts as a pseudogene. The CDR3 spans 17 residues. The CDR3 is CASSKGCDPLAKNIQYF. The CDR3 bases are TGTGCCAGCAGCAAAGGTTGCGATCCTCTGGCCAAAAACATTCAGTACTTC.